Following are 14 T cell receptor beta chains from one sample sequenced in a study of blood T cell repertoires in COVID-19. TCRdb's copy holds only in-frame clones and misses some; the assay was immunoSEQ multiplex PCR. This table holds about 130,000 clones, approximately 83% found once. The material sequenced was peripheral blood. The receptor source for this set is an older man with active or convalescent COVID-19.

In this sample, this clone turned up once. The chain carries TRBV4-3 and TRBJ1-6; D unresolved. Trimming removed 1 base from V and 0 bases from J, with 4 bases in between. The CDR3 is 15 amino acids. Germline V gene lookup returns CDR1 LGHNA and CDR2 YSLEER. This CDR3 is CASSQGSSYNSPLHF. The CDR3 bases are TGCGCCAGCAGCCAAGGTAGCTCCTATAATTCACCCCTCCACTTT.

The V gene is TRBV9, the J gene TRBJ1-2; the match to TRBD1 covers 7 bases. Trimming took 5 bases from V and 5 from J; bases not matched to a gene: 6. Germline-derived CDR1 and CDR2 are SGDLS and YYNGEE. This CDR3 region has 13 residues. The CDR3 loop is CASRHRDSYGYTF. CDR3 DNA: TGTGCCAGCAGACACCGGGACAGTTATGGCTACACCTTC.

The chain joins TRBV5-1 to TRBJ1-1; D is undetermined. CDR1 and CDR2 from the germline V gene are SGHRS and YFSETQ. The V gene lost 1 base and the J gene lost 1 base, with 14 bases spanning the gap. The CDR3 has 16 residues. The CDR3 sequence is CASSLLWVGPNTEAFF. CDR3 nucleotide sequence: TGCGCCAGCAGCTTGTTATGGGTTGGGCCGAACACTGAAGCTTTCTTT.

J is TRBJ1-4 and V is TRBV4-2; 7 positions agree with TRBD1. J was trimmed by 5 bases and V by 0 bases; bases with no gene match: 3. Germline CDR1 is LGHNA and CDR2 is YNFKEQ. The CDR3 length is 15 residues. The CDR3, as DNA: TGTGCCAGCAGCCAAGAAGGGACAGAGAATGAAAAACTGTTTTTT. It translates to CASSQEGTENEKLFF.

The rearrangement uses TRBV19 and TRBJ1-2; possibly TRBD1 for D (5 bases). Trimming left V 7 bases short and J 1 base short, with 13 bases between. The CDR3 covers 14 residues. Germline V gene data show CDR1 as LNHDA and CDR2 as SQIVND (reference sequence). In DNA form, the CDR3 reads TGTGCCAGTACCCCAGGGTGGGGTAACTATGGCTACACCTTC. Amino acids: CASTPGWGNYGYTF.

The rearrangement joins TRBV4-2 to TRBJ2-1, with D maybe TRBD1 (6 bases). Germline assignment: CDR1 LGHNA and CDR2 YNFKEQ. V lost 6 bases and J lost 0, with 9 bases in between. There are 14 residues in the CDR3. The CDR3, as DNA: TGTGCCAGCAGTGGACAGAGCTCCTACAATGAGCAGTTCTTC. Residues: CASSGQSSYNEQFF.

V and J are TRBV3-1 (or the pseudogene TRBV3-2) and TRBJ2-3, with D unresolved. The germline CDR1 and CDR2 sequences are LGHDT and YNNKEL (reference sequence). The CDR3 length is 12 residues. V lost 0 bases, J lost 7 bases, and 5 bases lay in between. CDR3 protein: CASSQDRYTQYF. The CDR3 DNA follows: TGTGCCAGCAGCCAAGATAGATATACGCAGTATTTT.

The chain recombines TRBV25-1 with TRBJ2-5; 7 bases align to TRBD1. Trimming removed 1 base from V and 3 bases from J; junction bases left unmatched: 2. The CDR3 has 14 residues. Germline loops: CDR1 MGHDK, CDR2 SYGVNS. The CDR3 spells CASSEFGTEETQYF. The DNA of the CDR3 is TGTGCCAGCAGTGAATTTGGGACAGAAGAGACCCAGTACTTC. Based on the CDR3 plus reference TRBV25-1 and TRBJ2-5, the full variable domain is EADIYQTPRYLVIGTGKKITLECSQTMGHDKMYWYQQDPGMELHLIHYSYGVNSTEKGDLSSESTVSRIRTEHFPLTLESARPSHTSQYLCASSEFGTEETQYFGPGTRLLVL.

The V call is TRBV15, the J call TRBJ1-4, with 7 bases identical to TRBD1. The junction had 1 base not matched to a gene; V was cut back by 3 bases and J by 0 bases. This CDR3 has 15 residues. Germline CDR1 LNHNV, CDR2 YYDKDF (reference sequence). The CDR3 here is CATSSTGATNEKLFF. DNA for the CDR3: TGTGCCACCAGCAGCACAGGGGCAACTAATGAAAAACTGTTTTTT.

Written as DNA, the CDR3 is TGTGCCAGCAGCCTAAAGGACAGGTTGTTCGGTGGCTACACCTTC. This encodes CASSLKDRLFGGYTF. V is TRBV5-6 and J is TRBJ1-2; TRBD1 matches 7 bases. With 4 bases clipped from V and 7 bases from J, the junction kept 13 bases outside the gene matches. CDR1 and CDR2 from the germline V gene are SGHDT and YYEEEE. The CDR3 has 15 amino acids.

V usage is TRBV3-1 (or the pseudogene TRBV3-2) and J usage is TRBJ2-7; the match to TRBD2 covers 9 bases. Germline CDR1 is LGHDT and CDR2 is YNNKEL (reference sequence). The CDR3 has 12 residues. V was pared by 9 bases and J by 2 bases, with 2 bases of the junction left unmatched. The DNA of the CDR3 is TGTGCCAGTCGCGGGGGGGCCTACGAGCAGTACTTC. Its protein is CASRGGAYEQYF.

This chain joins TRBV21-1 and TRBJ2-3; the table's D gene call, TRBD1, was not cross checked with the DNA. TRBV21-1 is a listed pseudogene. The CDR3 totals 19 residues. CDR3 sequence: CASSTRIPRDRGQGDTQYF. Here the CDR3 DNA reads TGTGCCAGCAGTACCAGGATACCTCGCGACAGGGGGCAAGGAGATACGCAGTATTTT.

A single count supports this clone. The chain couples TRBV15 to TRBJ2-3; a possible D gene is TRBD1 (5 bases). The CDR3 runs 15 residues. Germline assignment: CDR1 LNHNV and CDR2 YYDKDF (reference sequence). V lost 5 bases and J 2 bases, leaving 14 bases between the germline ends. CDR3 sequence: CATSLGRQFTDTQYF. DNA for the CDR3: TGTGCCACCAGCCTAGGTCGACAGTTCACAGATACGCAGTATTTT.

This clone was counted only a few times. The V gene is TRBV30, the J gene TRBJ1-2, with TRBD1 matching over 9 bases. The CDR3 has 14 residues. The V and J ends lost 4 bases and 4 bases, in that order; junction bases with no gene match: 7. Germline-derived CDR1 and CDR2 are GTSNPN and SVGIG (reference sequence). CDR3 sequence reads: CAWTLTGGVYGYTF. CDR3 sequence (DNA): TGTGCCTGGACACTCACAGGGGGCGTCTATGGCTACACCTTC.